This T cell receptor beta chain was profiled in a study of post-analysis software for immune sequencing data. Whole-study context: Included among the disease courses, which were recorded for the cohort, were relapsing-remitting, secondary progressive and progressive-relapsing multiple sclerosis. Study-wide results and caveats: Multiple sclerosis patients had significantly lower normalized Chao1 diversity than controls. Among 5 or 6 TRBV segments more frequent in patients than controls were TRBV5-6, TRBV5-1 and TRBV20-1. By F measure, samples from a shared preparation batch strongly co-clustered.

CDR1 is SGHRS and CDR2 is YFSETQ in the germline V gene. The CDR3 spans 15 residues. This clonotype was observed once. No antigen is known for it. Relative to the germline gene, one junction end is altered; a read error may explain this. Prepared TCR beta cDNA libraries contained unique molecular identifiers. T cells numbering roughly 1 to 10 million yielded cDNA molecules that totaled about 500,000. TCRdb fed the PCR reads into MiXCR, producing one record per CDR3 protein. Of approximately 730,000 distinct CDR3 sequences in the sample, approximately 44% are singletons; the top ten hold just under 5%. The chain uses TRBV5-1 and TRBJ1-2, with D possibly matching TRBD1 (5 bases). This TCR came from a girl aged 10-17 years with multiple sclerosis. Sequenced material: blood. DNA of the CDR3: TGCGCCAGCAGCCCATCCGGGACGACCAACTATGGCTGCACCTTC. Its protein is CASSPSGTTNYGCTF.